This T cell receptor (beta chain) is from a study of identical twins. Study-wide points: The models gave estimates that fell short of the out-of-frame TCR alpha sharing seen in monozygotic twins.

Template switching added a universal primer site, and cDNA bore unique molecular identifiers. Using its own MiXCR run on the 5' RACE reads, TCRdb lists one record per CDR3 protein. Of 1.5 million to 2 million distinct CDR3 sequences listed, 25% to 35% are singletons. Healthy Caucasians made up all donors. There are a few counts of this clonotype. The antigen is not known. The sample comprised cord blood. The TCR originated in a newborn girl in good health.

The CDR3 sequence: CASSWSPENEKLFF. The DNA of the CDR3 is TGTGCCAGCAGCTGGTCCCCGGAAAATGAAAAACTGTTTTTT. This chain joins TRBV11-2 and TRBJ1-4; D remains unclear. From germline, CDR1 is SGHAT and CDR2 FQNNGV. The length of the CDR3 is 14 residues. V gave up 4 bases and J gave up 5 bases, with 11 bases separating them. The whole variable domain, remainder taken from reference TRBV11-2 and TRBJ1-4, is EAGVAQSPRYKIIEKRQSVAFWCNPISGHATLYWYQQILGQGPKLLIQFQNNGVVDDSQLPKDRFSAERLKGVDSTLKIQPAKLEDSAVYLCASSWSPENEKLFFGSGTQLSVL.